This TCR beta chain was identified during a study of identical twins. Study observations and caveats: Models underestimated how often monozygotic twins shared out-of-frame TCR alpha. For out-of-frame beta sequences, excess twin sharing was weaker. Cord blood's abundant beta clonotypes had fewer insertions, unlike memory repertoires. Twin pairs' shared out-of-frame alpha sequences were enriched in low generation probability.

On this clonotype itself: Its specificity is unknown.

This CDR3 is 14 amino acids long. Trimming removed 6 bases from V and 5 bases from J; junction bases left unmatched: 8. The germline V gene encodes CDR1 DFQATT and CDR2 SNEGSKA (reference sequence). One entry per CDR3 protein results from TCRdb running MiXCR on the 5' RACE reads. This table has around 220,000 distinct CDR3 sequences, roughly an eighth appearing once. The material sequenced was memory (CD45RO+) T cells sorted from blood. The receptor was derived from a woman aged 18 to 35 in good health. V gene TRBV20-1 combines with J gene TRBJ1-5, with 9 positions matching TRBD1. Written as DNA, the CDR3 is TGCAGTGCATCTAACAGGGGGCGAGATCAGCCCCAGCATTTT. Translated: CSASNRGRDQPQHF.